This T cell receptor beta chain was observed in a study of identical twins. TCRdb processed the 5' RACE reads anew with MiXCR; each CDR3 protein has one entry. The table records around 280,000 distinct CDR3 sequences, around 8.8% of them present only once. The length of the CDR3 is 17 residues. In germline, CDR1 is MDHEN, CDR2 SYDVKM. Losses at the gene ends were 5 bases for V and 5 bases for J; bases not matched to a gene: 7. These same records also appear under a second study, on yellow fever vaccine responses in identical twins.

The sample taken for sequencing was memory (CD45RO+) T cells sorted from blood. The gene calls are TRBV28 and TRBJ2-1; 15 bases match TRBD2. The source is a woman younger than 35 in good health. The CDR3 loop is CASSAGTSGRRDNEQFF. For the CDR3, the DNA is TGTGCCAGCAGTGCCGGGACTAGCGGGAGGCGAGACAATGAGCAGTTCTTC.